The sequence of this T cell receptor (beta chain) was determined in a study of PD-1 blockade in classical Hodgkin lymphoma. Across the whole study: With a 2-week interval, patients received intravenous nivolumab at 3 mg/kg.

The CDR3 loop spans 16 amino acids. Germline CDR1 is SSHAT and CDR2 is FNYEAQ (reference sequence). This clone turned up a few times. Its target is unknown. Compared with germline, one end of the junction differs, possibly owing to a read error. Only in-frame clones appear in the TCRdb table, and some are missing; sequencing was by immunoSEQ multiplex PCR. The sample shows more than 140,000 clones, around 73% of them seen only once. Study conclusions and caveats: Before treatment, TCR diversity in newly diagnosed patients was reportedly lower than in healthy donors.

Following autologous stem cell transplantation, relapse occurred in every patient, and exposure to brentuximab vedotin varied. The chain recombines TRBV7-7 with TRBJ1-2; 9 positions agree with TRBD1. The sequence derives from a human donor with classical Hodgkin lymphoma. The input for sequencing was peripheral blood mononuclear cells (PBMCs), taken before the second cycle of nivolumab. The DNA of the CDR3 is TGTGCTAGCAGCTTATCTCCGGGACAGGGAACGAATGGCTACACCTTC. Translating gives CASSLSPGQGTNGYTF.